Below are 10 T cell receptor beta chains sequenced from a single sample in a study of T cells in Graves' hyperthyroidism and ophthalmopathy. RNA transcripts were the template for amplifying TCR beta CDR3 regions. Initially, a first-round RT-PCR of the TCR CDR3 employed the HTBI primer set. TCRdb independently ran MiXCR on the multiplex PCR reads; one entry per CDR3 protein. The table shows 400,000 to 550,000 distinct CDR3 sequences, with around a quarter occurring only once. Material: blood. The receptors here all came from a woman in her twenties or thirties with Graves' ophthalmopathy.

In its sample, this clonotype was seen many times. The chain combines TRBV12-3 or TRBV12-4 with TRBJ1-2; the match to TRBD1 covers 9 bases. V was pared by 6 bases and J by 4 bases, with 9 bases of the junction left unmatched. The CDR3 sequence is 15 residues long. CDR3 coding DNA: TGTGCCAGCAGCTTATCAGGACAGGGGACCTATGGCTACACCTTC. Translated, it gives CASSLSGQGTYGYTF.

This clonotype has at least ten counts. The chain recombines TRBV29-1 with TRBJ2-2; 9 bases map to TRBD2. Germline CDR1 reads SQVTM; CDR2 reads ANQGSEA. With V trimmed by 8 bases and J by 4 bases, 8 bases remained unmatched. This CDR3 contains 14 residues. The CDR3 sequence: CSLLAGAGTGELFF. CDR3 coding DNA: TGCAGCTTATTAGCGGGGGCGGGCACCGGGGAGCTGTTTTTT.

Worth noting for this clonotype: Sequence at one end of the junction differs from germline and may be a read error. This sequence joins TRBV12-3 or TRBV12-4 and TRBJ2-7; 7 nucleotides agree with TRBD1. CDR3 length: 14 residues. DNA for the CDR3: TGTGGCAGCAGTTTATTCCAGGGGGCCTACGAGCAGTACTTC. Protein product: CGSSLFQGAYEQYF.

The rearrangement links TRBV28 to TRBJ2-5; 10 nucleotides line up with TRBD2. The CDR3 is 15 amino acids. The ends lost 5 bases at V and 3 bases at J; junction bases unmatched: 6. Germline loops: CDR1 MDHEN, CDR2 SYDVKM. The CDR3 nucleotides read TGTGCCAGCAGTCTTAGCGGGAGGAGGAAAGAGACCCAGTACTTC. It specifies CASSLSGRRKETQYF. The full variable domain, in which reference TRBV28 and TRBJ2-5 provide the parts outside the CDR3, is DVKVTQSSRYLVKRTGEKVFLECVQDMDHENMFWYRQDPGLGLRLIYFSYDVKMKEKGDIPEGYSVSREKKERFSLILESASTNQTSMYLCASSLSGRRKETQYFGPGTRLLVL.

Of note for this clonotype: One end of the junction varies from germline; a read error may be responsible. The V call is TRBV7-6, the J call TRBJ2-5; D gene ambiguous. The CDR3 runs to 15 residues. Per the germline V gene, CDR1 is SGHVS and CDR2 is FNYEAQ. The CDR3 protein is CANSFSRTDKETQYF. CDR3 nucleotides: TGTGCCAACAGCTTCAGCCGGACGGATAAAGAGACCCAGTACTTC.

V and J are TRBV9 and TRBJ1-3, with TRBD1 matching over 7 bases. J gave up 9 bases and V 7 bases, and 10 bases lay outside the gene matches. This CDR3 is built from 13 residues. The germline V gene has CDR1 SGDLS and CDR2 YYNGEE. The CDR3 sequence: CASRGQAVSTIYF. The CDR3 bases are TGTGCCAGCCGCGGACAGGCGGTTTCCACCATATATTTT.

This clonotype was counted between two and nine times. The CDR3 sequence is CASSSGRFSYEQYF. CDR3 nucleotides: TGTGCCAGCAGTTCGGGACGGTTCTCCTACGAGCAGTACTTC. V and J are TRBV28 and TRBJ2-7; D could derive from TRBD1 or TRBD2 (5 bases each). V was cut by 4 bases and J by 0 bases, with 10 bases left in between. This CDR3 region has 14 residues. CDR1 MDHEN and CDR2 SYDVKM come from the germline V gene.

This clonotype was counted many times. Since a much larger clone is just one base distant, this may be a read error. This chain joins TRBV12-3 or TRBV12-4 and TRBJ1-2; TRBD1 might be the D (5 bases). The CDR3 is made up of 14 amino acids. V was trimmed by 11 bases and J by 2 bases, leaving 18 bases between them. Written as DNA, the CDR3 is TGTGCCGGCACCGACACAGGACCGAACTATGGCTACACCTTC. Translating it yields CAGTDTGPNYGYTF.

This clonotype came up many times. The chain recombines TRBV10-3 with TRBJ1-3; unclear D gene. CDR1 is ENHRY and CDR2 is SYGVKD in the germline V gene. V lost 3 bases, J lost 1 base, and 16 bases lay in between. The CDR3 consists of 17 residues. CDR3 nucleotides: TGTGCCATCAGTGATGGGTGGATTGTTGAGTCTGGAAACACCATATATTTT. This gives the protein CAISDGWIVESGNTIYF.

The sample holds many counts of this clonotype. The V call is TRBV2, the J call TRBJ1-5; no clear D. The germline V gene has CDR1 SNHLY and CDR2 FYNNEI. The CDR3 extends over 14 amino acids. Trimming left V 4 bases short and J 3 bases short, with 10 bases between. The CDR3 reads CASSARVSNQPQHF. Here the CDR3 DNA reads TGTGCCAGCAGTGCTCGAGTCTCCAATCAGCCCCAGCATTTT.